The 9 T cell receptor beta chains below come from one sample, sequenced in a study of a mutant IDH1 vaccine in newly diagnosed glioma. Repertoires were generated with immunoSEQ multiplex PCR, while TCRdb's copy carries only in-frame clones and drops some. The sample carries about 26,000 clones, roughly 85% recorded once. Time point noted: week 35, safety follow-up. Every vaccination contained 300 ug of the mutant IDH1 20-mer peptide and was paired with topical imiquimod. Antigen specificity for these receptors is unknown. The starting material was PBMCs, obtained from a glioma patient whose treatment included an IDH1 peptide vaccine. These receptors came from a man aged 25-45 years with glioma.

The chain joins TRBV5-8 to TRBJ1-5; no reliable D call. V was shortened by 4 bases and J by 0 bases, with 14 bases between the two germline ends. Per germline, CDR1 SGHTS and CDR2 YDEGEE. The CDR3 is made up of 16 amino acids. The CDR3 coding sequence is TGTGCCAGCAGCCGATGGCAGACCCCTAGCAATCAGCCCCAGCATTTT. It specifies CASSRWQTPSNQPQHF.

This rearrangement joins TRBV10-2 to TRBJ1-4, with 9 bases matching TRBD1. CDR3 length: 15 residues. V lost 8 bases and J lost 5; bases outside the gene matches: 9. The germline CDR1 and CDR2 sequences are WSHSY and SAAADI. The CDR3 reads CASGDRAQRNEKLFF. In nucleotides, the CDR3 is TGCGCCAGCGGGGACAGGGCCCAGAGAAATGAAAAACTGTTTTTT.

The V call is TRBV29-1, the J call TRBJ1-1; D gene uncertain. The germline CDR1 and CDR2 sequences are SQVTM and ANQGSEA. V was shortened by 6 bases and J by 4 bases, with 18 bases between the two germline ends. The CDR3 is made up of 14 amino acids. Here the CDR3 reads CSVLTGSPGTEAFF. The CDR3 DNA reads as TGCAGCGTCCTAACCGGGAGCCCCGGCACTGAAGCTTTCTTT. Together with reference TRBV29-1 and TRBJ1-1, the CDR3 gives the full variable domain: SAVISQKPSRDICQRGTSLTIQCQVDSQVTMMFWYRQQPGQSLTLIATANQGSEATYESGFVIDKFPISRPNLTFSTLTVSNMSPEDSSIYLCSVLTGSPGTEAFFGQGTRLTVV.

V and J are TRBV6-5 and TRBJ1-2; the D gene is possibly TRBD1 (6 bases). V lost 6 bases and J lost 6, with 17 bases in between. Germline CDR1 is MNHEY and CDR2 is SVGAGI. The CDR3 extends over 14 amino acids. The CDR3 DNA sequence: TGTGCCAGCAGGTTGGGGGGCGGAGATAATGGCTACACCTTC. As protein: CASRLGGGDNGYTF.

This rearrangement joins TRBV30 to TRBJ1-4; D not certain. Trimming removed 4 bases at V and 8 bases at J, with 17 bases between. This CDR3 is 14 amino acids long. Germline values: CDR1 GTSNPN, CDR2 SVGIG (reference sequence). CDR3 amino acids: CAWNSRTPREKLFF. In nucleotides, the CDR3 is TGTGCCTGGAACTCGCGGACCCCGAGAGAAAAACTGTTTTTT.

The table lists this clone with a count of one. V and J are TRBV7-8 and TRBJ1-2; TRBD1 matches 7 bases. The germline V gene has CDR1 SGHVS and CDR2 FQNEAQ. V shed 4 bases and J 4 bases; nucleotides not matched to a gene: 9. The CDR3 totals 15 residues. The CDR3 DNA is TGTGCCAGCAGCTCGCCTGGACAGGCCCCCTATGGCTACACCTTC. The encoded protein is CASSSPGQAPYGYTF.

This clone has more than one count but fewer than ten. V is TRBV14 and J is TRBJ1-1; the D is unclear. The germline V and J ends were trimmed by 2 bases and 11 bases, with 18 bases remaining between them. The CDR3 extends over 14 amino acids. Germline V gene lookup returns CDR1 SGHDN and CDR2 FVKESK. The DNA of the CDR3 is TGTGCCAGCAGCCAAACCCCGGGCAGCATTTTGGCTTTCTTT. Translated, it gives CASSQTPGSILAFF.

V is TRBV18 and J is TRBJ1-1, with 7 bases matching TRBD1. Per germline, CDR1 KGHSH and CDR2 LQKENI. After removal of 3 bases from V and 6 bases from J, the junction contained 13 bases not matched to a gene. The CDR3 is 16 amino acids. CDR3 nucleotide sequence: TGTGCCAGCTCACCGGGACAGAGACGCGGCGGGGCTGAAGCTTTCTTT. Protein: CASSPGQRRGGAEAFF.

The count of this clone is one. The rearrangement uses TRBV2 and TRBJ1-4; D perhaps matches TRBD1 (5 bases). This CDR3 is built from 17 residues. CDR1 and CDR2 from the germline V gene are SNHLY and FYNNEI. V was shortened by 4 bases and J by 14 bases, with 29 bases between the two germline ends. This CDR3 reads CASSAEKVPGPRRGLFF. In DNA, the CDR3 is TGTGCCAGCAGTGCCGAAAAAGTACCGGGACCGAGAAGAGGCCTGTTTTTT.